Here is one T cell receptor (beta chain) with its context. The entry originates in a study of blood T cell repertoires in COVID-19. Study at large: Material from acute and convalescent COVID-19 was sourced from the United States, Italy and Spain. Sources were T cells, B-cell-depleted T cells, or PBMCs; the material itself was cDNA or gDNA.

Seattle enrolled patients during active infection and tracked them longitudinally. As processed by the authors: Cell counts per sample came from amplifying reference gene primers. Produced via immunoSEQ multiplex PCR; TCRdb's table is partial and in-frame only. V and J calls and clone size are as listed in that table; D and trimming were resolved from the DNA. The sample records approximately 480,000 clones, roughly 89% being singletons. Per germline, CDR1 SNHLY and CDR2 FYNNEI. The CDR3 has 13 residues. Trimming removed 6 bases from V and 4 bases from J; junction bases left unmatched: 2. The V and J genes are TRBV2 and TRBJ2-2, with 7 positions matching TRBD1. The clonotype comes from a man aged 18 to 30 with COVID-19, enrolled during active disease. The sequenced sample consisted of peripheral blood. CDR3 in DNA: TGTGCCAGCAGACGACAGGGCACCGGGGAGCTGTTTTTT. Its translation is CASRRQGTGELFF.